Below, 28 T cell receptor beta chains from the same sample are listed, as sequenced in a study of tumor-infiltrating lymphocytes in primary liver carcinoma. TCR beta cDNA came from roughly 550 ng total RNA, primed with a constant-region primer. Generation of the TCR beta libraries relied on three nested multiplex PCR rounds using slightly modified ARM-PCR. Running about 11 cycles apiece, the first two PCR rounds relied on TRBV1-TRBV30 forward primers together with a C-beta reverse primer. MiXCR was run by TCRdb on the multiplex PCR reads, yielding one entry per CDR3 protein. The repertoire includes around 56,000 distinct CDR3 sequences, over 65% of them detected once, and roughly three fifths sits in the top ten. Both RNA and DNA were isolated together from around 20-30 mg of bulk tissue that had not been sorted. Material: liver tumor tissue from sampling region 2. The subset here: tumor region T2, inferior pole. These receptors were collected from a man between 40 and 49 years old with primary liver carcinoma and hepatitis B virus infection.

To note about this clonotype: Here the CDR3 omits its conserved ending phenylalanine or tryptophan, so a read error is the likely source. This chain uses TRBV7-9 with TRBJ2-7; no clear D. The CDR3 totals 16 residues. The V end was cut by 5 bases, the J end by 0 bases, with 17 bases between. CDR1 and CDR2 (germline): SEHNR, FQNEAQ (reference sequence). For the CDR3, the DNA is TGTGCCAGCAGCCCAAGCCATCACTTGAGCTCCTACGAGCAGTACATC. Its protein product is CASSPSHHLSSYEQYI.

This clonotype occurred a few times. A single base separates this from a much larger clone, so it may be a read error. CDR3 nucleotide sequence: TGCGCCAGCAACCATACTAGGGCGGGAGAGACCCAGTACTTC. Translation gives CASNHTRAGETQYF. The gene calls are TRBV10-1 and TRBJ2-5; maybe TRBD2 (5 bases). With 7 bases removed from V and 4 bases from J, the gap between germline ends came to 16 bases. Germline loops: CDR1 WNHNN, CDR2 SYGVQD (reference sequence). The CDR3 consists of 14 residues.

This clonotype is termed medium-sized (0.01 to 0.1%). The rearrangement uses TRBV5-1 and TRBJ1-3, with a tentative D call TRBD1 (5 bases). This CDR3 region has 15 residues. Trimming removed 4 bases from V and 2 bases from J, with 13 bases in between. Per germline, CDR1 SGHRS and CDR2 YFSETQ. The DNA for the CDR3 is TGCGCCAGCAGCCAAAACAGGAATACTGGAAACACCATATATTTT. Translating gives CASSQNRNTGNTIYF.

Remarks on this clonotype: A much larger clone differs by one base, so this may be a read error. The gene calls are TRBV4-3 and TRBJ2-5; no clear D gene. Germline V gene lookup returns CDR1 LGHNA and CDR2 YSLEER. This CDR3 has 13 amino acids. Here the CDR3 DNA reads TGCGTCAGCAGCCAAGTCCTAATGGCGGCCCAGTACTTC. Amino acid sequence: CVSSQVLMAAQYF.

This clonotype came up once. The J gene is TRBJ2-3, the V gene TRBV6-2 or TRBV6-3; 8 bases match TRBD1. The CDR3 has 16 residues. CDR1 and CDR2 from the germline V gene are MNHEY and SVGEGT. V gave up 2 bases and J gave up 3 bases; unmatched junction bases: 7. The CDR3 bases are TGTGCCAGCAGTTACGGGGACAGGACTTGGACAGATACGCAGTATTTT. This encodes CASSYGDRTWTDTQYF.

This chain links TRBV29-1 with TRBJ1-4; 8 bases agree with TRBD1. The germline V gene encodes CDR1 SQVTM and CDR2 ANQGSEA. This CDR3 has 14 amino acids. CDR3 coding DNA: TGCAGTACTTCTGGACAGGGACATTATGAAAAACTGTTTTTT. Its translation: CSTSGQGHYEKLFF.

Regarding this clonotype: Relative to the germline gene, one junction end is altered; a read error may explain this. CDR3 nucleotide sequence: TGCAGTGTCGACACAGATACGAAGTATTTT. This sequence encodes CSVDTDTKYF. The chain links TRBV29-1 to TRBJ2-3; D call uncertain. The CDR3 length is 10 residues. Germline V gives CDR1 SQVTM, CDR2 ANQGSEA.

This clonotype was counted ten times or more. The rearrangement joins TRBV6-4 to TRBJ1-2, with TRBD1 matching 9 bases. Germline values: CDR1 MRHNA, CDR2 SNTAGT. CDR3 size: 16 residues. J was trimmed by 4 bases and V by 2 bases; bases with no gene match: 8. The CDR3 reads CASSDTGQGPLYGYTF. The CDR3 DNA reads TGTGCCAGCAGTGACACCGGACAGGGGCCCCTCTATGGCTACACCTTC.

About this clonotype: The junction shows a germline mismatch at one end, possibly a read error. The CDR3: CASSQTPGEGKETRHF. CDR3 nucleotides: TGTGCCAGTAGCCAAACTCCTGGCGAGGGGAAAGAGACCCGGCACTTC. This chain joins TRBV11-2 and TRBJ2-5, with D perhaps TRBD1 or TRBD2 (5 bases each). Germline values: CDR1 SGHAT, CDR2 FQNNGV. This CDR3 comprises 16 residues.

Details on this clonotype: The final CDR3 position lacks the conserved phenylalanine or tryptophan, pointing to a likely read error. V gene TRBV14 combines with J gene TRBJ1-6, with D possibly being TRBD1 (6 bases). The CDR3 extends over 14 amino acids. Germline V lookup: CDR1 SGHDN, CDR2 FVKESK. The CDR3 region is CTSSHSGENSPLHS. The CDR3 bases are TGTACCAGCAGCCACTCAGGGGAAAATTCACCCCTCCACTCT.

Comment on this clonotype: The conserved closing phenylalanine or tryptophan is absent in this CDR3, likely reflecting a read error. The chain has TRBV4-2 and TRBJ1-5; 7 nucleotides align to TRBD1. The CDR3 runs to 19 residues. With V trimmed by 6 bases and J by 0 bases, 17 bases remained unmatched. Germline V CDR1 and CDR2: LGHNA, YNFKEQ. The CDR3 loop is CASSQGEGSGQLSNQPQHY. DNA for the CDR3: TGTGCCAGCAGTCAGGGGGAGGGGTCGGGACAGCTTAGCAATCAGCCCCAGCATTAT.

To note about this clonotype: The junction shows a germline mismatch at one end, possibly a read error. The chain combines TRBV29-1 with TRBJ2-3; D perhaps matches TRBD1 (6 bases). The CDR3 loop spans 15 amino acids. The germline V gene encodes CDR1 SQVTM and CDR2 ANQGSEA. The CDR3 coding sequence is TGCAGCGTTGAAACCCGGGATAGGGGGTCAGATACGCACTATTTT. This translates into CSVETRDRGSDTHYF.

This clonotype has just one count. It may be a read error: a sequence one base away is much more abundant. CDR3 DNA: TGCGCCAGTAGCTGGAATCAAGAGACCCAGTACTTC. This translates into CASSWNQETQYF. The chain employs TRBV5-1 and TRBJ2-5, with D unclear. Germline values: CDR1 SGHRS, CDR2 YFSETQ. This CDR3 region has 12 residues.

The genes are TRBV7-2 and TRBJ2-7; D might be TRBD1 (6 bases). The CDR3 totals 16 residues. The V end lost 5 bases, the J end lost 0 bases, and 17 bases lay between the germline ends. Germline lookup yields CDR1 SGHTA and CDR2 FQGNSA. As DNA, the CDR3 is TGTGCCAGCAGCCTAGTAGGGGGTCCCTCCTCCTACGAGCAGTACTTC. Its protein is CASSLVGGPSSYEQYF.

About this clonotype itself: In this CDR3 the conserved last residue, phenylalanine or tryptophan, is missing, so a read error is likely. The rearrangement joins TRBV11-2 to TRBJ2-5, with unresolved D. The ends were cut back, 5 bases at V and 3 bases at J, with 19 bases in the middle. There are 16 residues in the CDR3. The germline CDR1 and CDR2 sequences are SGHAT and FQNNGV. This chain's CDR3 is CASSKTPGVGKETQYS. In DNA form, the CDR3 reads TGTGCCAGCAGCAAAACTCCTGGCGTGGGGAAAGAGACCCAGTACTCT.

This clonotype was detected only a few times. A much larger clone lies a single base off, so this may be a read error. The V gene is TRBV11-3, the J gene TRBJ2-7; 7 positions agree with TRBD1. From germline, CDR1 is SGHNT and CDR2 YENEEA. The CDR3 loop spans 13 amino acids. The CDR3 reads CVSSVGQSYEQYF. CDR3 sequence (DNA): TGTGTCAGCAGCGTGGGACAGTCCTACGAGCAGTACTTC.

With respect to this clonotype: The junction departs from germline at one end; a sequencing error may be responsible. The CDR3 nucleotides are TGTGCCGGCAGCTTAACGTTAGGAGGGGCGAACAGCGGGGAGCTGTTTTTT. This codes for CAGSLTLGGANSGELFF. V and J are TRBV11-2 and TRBJ2-2; a weak D match, TRBD2 (6 bases). Germline CDR1 and CDR2: SGHAT and FQNNGV. The CDR3 spans 17 residues.

About this clonotype: At one of its ends the junction is not consistent with the germline gene, which may arise from a read error. The V gene is TRBV11-2, the J gene TRBJ2-1; no clear D. The germline V gene has CDR1 SGHAT and CDR2 FQNNGV. The CDR3 length is 14 residues. The CDR3 loop reads CDSSFFRLVSEQFF. The CDR3 nucleotides are TGTGACAGCAGCTTTTTCAGGCTAGTTAGTGAGCAGTTCTTC.

On this clonotype itself: Compared with germline, one end of the junction differs, possibly owing to a read error. V is TRBV11-2 and J is TRBJ1-2; no definite D call. The CDR3 runs 14 residues. The germline gives CDR1 SGHAT, CDR2 FQNNGV. The CDR3: CSSSLDRAAYDYTF. The CDR3 region has the DNA TGTTCCAGCAGCTTAGATCGAGCAGCTTATGACTACACCTTC. Based on the CDR3 plus reference TRBV11-2 and TRBJ1-2, the full variable domain is EAGVAQSPRYKIIEKRQSVAFWCNPISGHATLYWYQQILGQGPKLLIQFQNNGVVDDSQLPKDRFSAERLKGVDSTLKIQPAKLEDSAVYLCSSSLDRAAYDYTFGSGTRLTVV.

Worth noting for this clonotype: This may be a read error, as it is one base from a much larger clone. The gene calls are TRBV10-3 and TRBJ2-7, with D tentatively TRBD2 (5 bases). CDR1 and CDR2 (germline): ENHRY, SYGVKD. The CDR3 spans 13 residues. CDR3 in DNA: TGTGTCATCAGTGGGCCGGGGAAGCACGAGCAGTACTTC. Its translation: CVISGPGKHEQYF.

On this clonotype: Possible read error: a much larger clone is one base away. It is likely a read error, because the conserved phenylalanine at the end of the CDR3 is missing. The CDR3 protein is CASSDGTDTGELFS. The CDR3 DNA sequence: TGCGCCAGCTCCGACGGCACAGACACCGGGGAGCTGTTTTCT. The rearrangement uses TRBV10-1 and TRBJ2-2, with D unresolved. Germline V gene lookup returns CDR1 WNHNN and CDR2 SYGVQD (reference sequence). The CDR3 has 14 residues. The germline V and J ends were trimmed by 8 bases and 3 bases, with 13 bases remaining between them.

With regard to this clonotype: No conserved phenylalanine or tryptophan is present at the end of the CDR3, so a read error is the likely explanation. V gene TRBV29-1 combines with J gene TRBJ2-3, with unresolved D. The germline V gene encodes CDR1 SQVTM and CDR2 ANQGSEA. Trimming stripped 3 bases from V and 5 bases from J, with 15 bases between. The CDR3 length is 14 residues. CDR3 in amino acids: CSVDARGRIDTQYL. CDR3 sequence (DNA): TGCAGCGTTGATGCCCGAGGTCGCATAGATACGCAGTATTTA.

This clonotype was counted at least ten times. The chain uses TRBV11-3 and TRBJ2-2; no firm D call. CDR3 length: 12 amino acids. Germline CDR1 is SGHNT and CDR2 is YENEEA. Trimming stripped 5 bases from V and 7 bases from J, with 8 bases between. CDR3 loop: CASSPYGGELFF. The CDR3 DNA reads TGTGCCAGCAGCCCTTACGGCGGGGAGCTGTTTTTT.

Worth noting for this clonotype: No conserved phenylalanine or tryptophan is present at the end of the CDR3, so a read error is the likely explanation. V and J are TRBV11-2 and TRBJ2-1; 9 bases map to TRBD2. Germline CDR1 SGHAT, CDR2 FQNNGV. The CDR3 is 15 amino acids. V was pared by 4 bases and J by 5 bases, with 6 bases of the junction left unmatched. The DNA for the CDR3 is TGTGCCAGCAGCTCCGGACTAGCGAAAAACAATGAGCAGTTCTTA. This gives the protein CASSSGLAKNNEQFL.

The chain is built from TRBV5-1 and TRBJ2-7, with 8 bases lining up with TRBD1. Germline lookup yields CDR1 SGHRS and CDR2 YFSETQ. The CDR3 has 15 amino acids. V shed 9 bases and J 3 bases; nucleotides not matched to a gene: 14. The CDR3: CANNLEPGGGYEQYF. CDR3 in DNA: TGCGCCAACAACTTGGAACCAGGGGGCGGCTACGAGCAGTACTTC.

This clonotype was picked up many times. This chain joins TRBV5-1 and TRBJ2-7; D perhaps matches TRBD1 (7 bases). This CDR3 is built from 18 residues. V gave up 0 bases and J gave up 1 base, with 20 bases separating them. Germline values: CDR1 SGHRS, CDR2 YFSETQ. CDR3 sequence: CASSLVGGGAGQSYEQYF. In DNA form, the CDR3 reads TGCGCCAGCAGCTTGGTTGGCGGTGGCGCGGGACAGTCCTACGAGCAGTACTTC.

Comments on this clonotype: An end of the junction differs from the germline gene, which may be a read error. The rearrangement links TRBV5-6 to TRBJ2-7, with 9 bases lining up with TRBD2. CDR1 is SGHDT, CDR2 YYEEEE, per germline. This CDR3 contains 13 residues. CDR3 region: CACSAGTSWEQYF. Written as DNA, the CDR3 is TGTGCCTGCAGCGCAGGGACTAGCTGGGAGCAATACTTC.

This clonotype has only a few counts. The genes are TRBV6-4 and TRBJ2-2; possible D gene TRBD1, 5 bases. The germline V gene has CDR1 MRHNA and CDR2 SNTAGT. Trimming left V 0 bases short and J 0 bases short, with 5 bases between. The CDR3 length is 15 residues. CDR3 DNA: TGTGCCAGCAGTGACTCACAGGCGAACACCGGGGAGCTGTTTTTT. Translation gives CASSDSQANTGELFF.